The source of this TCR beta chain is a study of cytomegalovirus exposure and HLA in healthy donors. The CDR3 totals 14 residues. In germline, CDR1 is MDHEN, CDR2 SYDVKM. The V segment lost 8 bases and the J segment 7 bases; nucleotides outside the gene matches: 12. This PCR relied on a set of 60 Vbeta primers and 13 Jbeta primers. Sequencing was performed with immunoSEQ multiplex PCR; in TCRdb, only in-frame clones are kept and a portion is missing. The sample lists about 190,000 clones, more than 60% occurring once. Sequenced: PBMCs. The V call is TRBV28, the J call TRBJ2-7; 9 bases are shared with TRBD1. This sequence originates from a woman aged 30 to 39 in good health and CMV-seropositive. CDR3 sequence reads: CASLRDRVTGEQYF. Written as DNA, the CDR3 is TGTGCCAGCCTCCGGGACAGGGTTACTGGGGAGCAGTACTTC.